The present entry profiles one T cell receptor (beta chain) with its context. Its specificity is unknown. These data originate in a study of T cells in localized non-small cell lung cancer. General study results and limits: Appearances in adjacent lung were noted for a median approximately 50 of the top 100 tumor clones. Uninvolved adjacent lung showed the highest T cell clonality, exceeding tumor.

Produced via immunoSEQ multiplex PCR; TCRdb's table is partial and in-frame only. This repertoire shows about 21,000 clones, around 85% found once; its top ten account for 2% to 2.5%. This CDR3 is built from 16 residues. The rearrangement uses TRBV21-1 and TRBJ2-7; TRBD2 was called by the table and not checked on the DNA. TRBV21-1 is assigned pseudogene status. The sequence was collected from a man aged 35 to 69 with stage I lung adenocarcinoma. The specimen comprised peripheral blood, sampled before any cancer treatment. DNA for the CDR3: TGTGCCAGCAGCGCTAGACTAGCGGGAGGCTCCTACGAGCAGTACTTC. Its protein is CASSARLAGGSYEQYF.